Listed below are T cell receptor beta chains from one sample, sequenced in a study of response to subunit inactivated influenza vaccine. MiXCR, applied by TCRdb to the RT-PCR reads, yields one record per CDR3 protein. The data show a few hundred thousand distinct CDR3 sequences, 13% to 15% seen once. The source material was PBMCs from blood, sampled roughly 12 days after vaccination. These receptors all come from a man aged 45-65 years who received an inactivated influenza vaccine. CDR3s include the opening cysteine and the closing phenylalanine or tryptophan. D genes are given only for firm matches. Not all rows give a size; the values are once, few, many and, for expanded clones, a class.

v_gene,d_gene,j_gene,abundance,CDR3nt,CDR3aa
TRBV4-2,-,TRBJ2-7,-,TGTGCCAGCAGCCAAGATCTTCACGAGCAGTACTTC,CASSQDLHEQYF
TRBV5-1,TRBD1,TRBJ1-4,few,TGCGCCAGCAGAGCGTACAGGGGCCGTAATGAAAAACTGTTTTTT,CASRAYRGRNEKLFF
TRBV12-3/TRBV12-4,-,TRBJ1-1,few,TGTGCCAGCAGTTCCTACGGGAAGGGGAACACTGAAGCTTTCTTT,CASSSYGKGNTEAFF
TRBV3-1,-,TRBJ1-4,-,TGTGCCAGCAGCCAAGAAGGGTATCTGGATGAAAAACTGTTTTTT,CASSQEGYLDEKLFF
TRBV7-9,-,TRBJ1-2,few,TGTGCCAGCAGCTTAACAGGCAACACGAACTATGGCTACACCTTC,CASSLTGNTNYGYTF
TRBV11-2,-,TRBJ2-5,-,TGTGCCAGCAGCCACCGCCCTGACCATTCAGAGACCCAGTACTTC,CASSHRPDHSETQYF
TRBV5-1,-,TRBJ2-3,few,TGCGCCAGCAGCTTGGGACAGCCAGATACGCAGTATTTT,CASSLGQPDTQYF
TRBV11-2,-,TRBJ1-5,-,TGTGCCAGCAGCGCCCATAATCAGCCCCAGCATTTT,CASSAHNQPQHF
TRBV7-9,TRBD2,TRBJ2-3,-,TGTGCCAGCAGCTCCTTTAGCGGGGGCACAGATACGCAGTATTTT,CASSSFSGGTDTQYF
TRBV4-2,-,TRBJ1-6,many,TGTGCCAGCAGCCAAGCTGCTACAGCGATTAATTCACCCCTCCACTTT,CASSQAATAINSPLHF
TRBV7-9,TRBD2,TRBJ2-3,-,TGTGCCAGAAAGGCGAATCTAGCGGGAGGGGCAGATACGCAGTATTTT,CARKANLAGGADTQYF
TRBV15,-,TRBJ2-7,few,TGTGCCACCAGCAGAGGAGGTCGTGCAGCCGCAAAAACCTACGAGCAGTACTTC,CATSRGGRAAAKTYEQYF
TRBV4-3,-,TRBJ2-2,-,TGCGCCAGCAGCCAAGGCAAGTCGACCGGGGAGCTGTTTTTT,CASSQGKSTGELFF
TRBV30,-,TRBJ2-3,few,TGTGCCTGGAGTCTCTCTTGGGATACGCAGTATTTT,CAWSLSWDTQYF
TRBV11-2,-,TRBJ2-3,few,TGTGCCAGCAGCTTAGCTGCGGGATTTGGAGTAGATACGCAGTATTTT,CASSLAAGFGVDTQYF
TRBV7-2,TRBD1,TRBJ2-2,-,TGTGCCAGCAGCTTTGACAGGGTTAGAGCCGGGGAGCTGTTTTTT,CASSFDRVRAGELFF
TRBV12-3/TRBV12-4,-,TRBJ2-7,-,TGTGCCAGCAGCTCAACCCCTTTCTTCTACGAGCAGTACTTC,CASSSTPFFYEQYF
TRBV4-3,-,TRBJ1-1,few,TGCGCCAGCAGCCAAGATAACTGGGGGGGGACTGAAGCTTTCTTT,CASSQDNWGGTEAFF
TRBV20-1,TRBD1,TRBJ1-5,few,TGCAGTGCTAGCAGACAGGGATTCCGCAGCCAGCCCCAGCATTTT,CSASRQGFRSQPQHF
TRBV7-2,-,TRBJ2-1,-,TGTGCCAGCAGCCCCCGGGAACGCAATGAGCAGTTCTTC,CASSPRERNEQFF
TRBV20-1,-,TRBJ1-4,few,TGCAGTGCTCCTTCTAATGAAAAACTGTTTTTT,CSAPSNEKLFF
TRBV7-2,TRBD2,TRBJ2-2,few,TGTGCCAGCAGCCAGGGACTAGCGGGAGGGTCCGGGGAGCTGTTTTTT,CASSQGLAGGSGELFF
TRBV7-9,TRBD2,TRBJ2-7,-,TGTGCCAGCAGCTTAGCGGAATACGGGACTAGCTACGAGCAGTACTTC,CASSLAEYGTSYEQYF
TRBV5-5,-,TRBJ2-7,many,TGTGCCAGCAGCTTTACGATGGGGCCCTACGAGCAGTACTTC,CASSFTMGPYEQYF
TRBV6-1,-,TRBJ1-4,-,TGTGCCAGCAGTGCAGGGCGCCTAAGAGAAAAACTGTTTTTT,CASSAGRLREKLFF
TRBV7-8,TRBD1,TRBJ2-7,-,TGTGCCAGCAGCATCACGGACAGGGCCGGCGAGCAGTACTTC,CASSITDRAGEQYF
TRBV9,TRBD2,TRBJ2-3,-,TGTGCCAGCAGCGTCCTAGCGGGAGGCGGGGTAGATACGCAGTATTTT,CASSVLAGGGVDTQYF
TRBV5-1,TRBD1,TRBJ2-2,many,TGTGCCAGCAGCCTCGGGACAGGCGCGAACACCGGGGAGCTGTTTTTT,CASSLGTGANTGELFF
TRBV29-1,-,TRBJ1-4,-,TGCAGCGCGTCTCCGGGGACTAATGAAAAACTGTTTTTT,CSASPGTNEKLFF
TRBV20-1,-,TRBJ1-5,-,TGCAGTGCTAGACGTGGGTTGAGTGCGCAGCCCCAGCATTTT,CSARRGLSAQPQHF
TRBV7-2,-,TRBJ2-5,-,TGTGCCAGCAGCTCCATACCAGAGACCCAGTACTTC,CASSSIPETQYF
TRBV11-2,-,TRBJ2-1,many,TGTGCCAGCAGACCCATCGGCTCCCCCTGGGACAATGAGCAGTTCTTC,CASRPIGSPWDNEQFF
TRBV28,-,TRBJ1-4,many,TGTGCCAGCAGTTTATTACAGGCTAATGAAAAACTGTTTTTT,CASSLLQANEKLFF
TRBV4-3,-,TRBJ2-3,-,TGCGCCTGCAGCCAAGAATTGGCCGGATTATACACAGATACGCAGTATTTT,CACSQELAGLYTDTQYF
TRBV18,TRBD1,TRBJ2-7,many,TGTGCCAGCTCACCACGGGCACAGGGGTACGAGCAGTACTTC,CASSPRAQGYEQYF
TRBV20-1,TRBD1,TRBJ1-5,few,TGCAGTGCTAGGATACTCAGGGGGAATCAGCCCCAGCATTTT,CSARILRGNQPQHF
TRBV6-1,-,TRBJ2-3,-,TGTGCCAGCAAGGAGGGACAGCACACAGATACGCAGTATTTT,CASKEGQHTDTQYF
TRBV24-1,-,TRBJ1-2,-,TGTGCCACCAGTGATAACGGAGGGTCCTATGGCTACACCTTC,CATSDNGGSYGYTF
TRBV2,-,TRBJ2-7,-,TGTGCCAGCGGTCATCCAGGGGTGTACGAGCAGTACTTC,CASGHPGVYEQYF
TRBV2,-,TRBJ2-7,-,TGTGCCAGCAGTGATCCCAGCGATCATCCCTACGAGCAGTACTTC,CASSDPSDHPYEQYF
TRBV20-1,-,TRBJ2-7,few,TGCAGTGCTGAGGGGGGAAACTACGAGCAGTACTTC,CSAEGGNYEQYF
TRBV11-2,-,TRBJ2-1,-,TGTGCCAGCAGCTCGGGACGGTGGTCCTACAATGAGCAGTTCTTC,CASSSGRWSYNEQFF
TRBV19,-,TRBJ2-3,few,TGTGCCAGTAGTATGACGGGTCTGCGCACAGATACGCAGTATTTT,CASSMTGLRTDTQYF
TRBV4-3,TRBD1,TRBJ1-2,few,TGCGCCAGCAGCCAATCTAGACAGGGAGACTATGGCTACACCTTC,CASSQSRQGDYGYTF